The following is a TCR beta chain sequence with its context. This receptor's antigen is unknown. It has no much larger one-base neighbor in the sample; base qualities were not kept. This entry belongs to a study of blood T cell repertoires in COVID-19 (dated by TCRdb to about 2020). For context, the study as a whole: The collaborator samples originated in the United States, Italy and Spain and spanned the acute and convalescent phases of COVID-19. Samples were obtained from the ongoing ImmuneRACE study (first 160 participants) and from over a thousand subjects provided by 6 global collaborators. The repertoires were made available in a free public database intended to serve as a resource for research on the immune response to SARS-CoV-2. The dataset comprised deeply sampled blood TCRbeta repertoires from subjects exposed to, actively infected with, or recovered from COVID-19. The prospective study material was composed of cDNA or gDNA derived from T cells, B-cell-depleted T cells, or PBMCs. The sample metadata nearly always contained a de-identified subject ID, COVID-19 status, age in years and sex. HLA class I and class II types, where available, came from metadata supplied by the sample provider rather than from assay-based typing. Study-wide findings and limitations: How much clinical and demographic metadata was included differed by source and by participant, and the metadata was provided uncurated.

Based on the germline V gene (reference sequence), the CDR1 and CDR2 sequences are LGHDT and YNNKEL. There are 17 amino acids in the CDR3, from cysteine to phenylalanine inclusive. Only CDR3 DNA remains: 51 bases, in frame from the first base. Trimming removed 6 bases from V and 5 bases from J; the gene matches leave 12 bases unexplained. TCRbeta CDR3 regions were amplified from genomic DNA using the immunoSEQ Assay, a bias-controlled multiplex PCR. The study's processing was this. Nucleated cell counts per sample were estimated from amplification of reference gene primers within the assay. To quantify the absolute abundance of each unique TCRbeta CDR3 rearrangement, sequence reads were collapsed and filtered. For each sample, productive Simpson clonality was calculated as the square root of Simpson's diversity index across productive rearrangements. This immuneACCESS table, as held by TCRdb, lists in-frame sequences with V and J called but not all clones. Of the missing ones, under half trace to an unresolved V gene in checked studies; the others have no known cause. V and J calls and clone size follow that table, whereas D and trimming were derived from the DNA. The sample table contains a few hundred thousand clones; only one count was recorded for 70% to 90% of them. About 2.2% of the sample is in the top ten clones.

Another Seattle source contributed samples from volunteer blood donors who had recovered from COVID-19. Whole blood was collected in K2EDTA tubes by collaborating institutions according to the institutions' own protocols. For TCRbeta analysis, collaborators shipped samples in one of three forms: frozen whole blood, isolated PBMCs, or DNA extracted from either of those sample types. Recombination connected TRBV3-1 (or the pseudogene TRBV3-2) to TRBJ2-5; 13 bases in between match TRBD2. The TCR originated in a man aged 30 to 45 who had recovered from COVID-19. The specimen was peripheral blood. The DNA sequence is TGTGCCAGCAGGTCACTAGCGGGGGGGCCGGTGGGGGAGACCCAGTACTTC. Its protein reads: CASRSLAGGPVGETQYF.